This is a list of T cell receptor beta chains from one sample in a study of regulatory T cells in long-lasting Graves disease. TCRdb ran MiXCR on the multiplex PCR reads and lists one entry per CDR3 protein. The sample has approximately 400,000 distinct CDR3 sequences; roughly 25% are singletons. The sample in question was peripheral blood mononuclear cells (PBMCs), obtained when the disease was refractory, from a patient treated with antithyroid drugs. The receptor set was obtained from a woman in her 40s with Graves disease. The CDR3 runs from the conserved cysteine through the conserved F or W. A D gene is named only where the DNA matches it firmly. A clone size is listed for some rows: how often the clone was seen (once, few, many), or a class if it is expanded.

V	J	D	size	DNA	CDR3
TRBV28	TRBJ1-3	-	many	TGTGCCAGCAGTTTCTTGGGAAACACCATATATTTT	CASSFLGNTIYF
TRBV28	TRBJ2-7	TRBD2	many	TGTGCCAGCAGTAGGGAGGGCTCCTACGAGCAGTACTTC	CASSREGSYEQYF
TRBV12-3/TRBV12-4	TRBJ1-1	-	many	TGTGCCAGCAGGCTTATTCGGTTGAACACTGAAGCTTTCTTT	CASRLIRLNTEAFF
TRBV2	TRBJ2-1	-	many	TGTGCCAGCAGTGAAGAGGTTAATGAGCAGTTCTTC	CASSEEVNEQFF
TRBV27	TRBJ2-2	-	few	TGTGCCAGCAGTTCAACCCCTAAGAACACCGGGGAGCTGTTTTTT	CASSSTPKNTGELFF
TRBV20-1	TRBJ1-4	-	-	TGCAGTGCTAGGATGAGGAATGAAAAACTGTTTTTT	CSARMRNEKLFF
TRBV27	TRBJ2-1	TRBD2	-	TGTGCCAGCAGACTAGCGGGTGGTAGGGATGAGCAGTTCTTC	CASRLAGGRDEQFF
TRBV6-2/TRBV6-3	TRBJ2-5	-	many	TGTGCCAGCAGTTACTTTCGTAGTGGCGACCAGTACTTC	CASSYFRSGDQYF
TRBV28	TRBJ1-3	-	many	TGTGCCAGCACCTCGACGGGGACGGGCGGAAACACCATATATTTT	CASTSTGTGGNTIYF
TRBV7-3	TRBJ2-3	-	once	TGTGCCAGCAGCGCCAACGGGGGCGCAGATACGCAGTATTTT	CASSANGGADTQYF
TRBV12-3/TRBV12-4	TRBJ1-1	-	-	TGTGCCAGCAGTTTAACCCAGGGTTGGCGCACTGAAGCTTTCTTT	CASSLTQGWRTEAFF
TRBV5-1	TRBJ2-7	-	few	TGCGCCAGCAGCTCCGGCTCGACAGCTGCATCGGACTACGAGCAGTACTTC	CASSSGSTAASDYEQYF
TRBV6-1	TRBJ1-1	-	many	TGTGCCAGCAGTGAAAATAGCGGGGGGGGGACTGAAGCTTTCTTT	CASSENSGGGTEAFF
TRBV12-3/TRBV12-4	TRBJ2-7	-	many	TGTGCCAGCAGTCTAGGGGGGGCTGGCTACGAGCAGTACTTC	CASSLGGAGYEQYF
TRBV27	TRBJ2-1	-	-	TGTGCCAGCAGGGGGCCGCGCTCCTACAATGAGCAGTTCTTC	CASRGPRSYNEQFF
TRBV6-2/TRBV6-3	TRBJ2-7	TRBD2	many	TGTGCCAGCAGTTATTCTAGCGGGAAGCTCTACGAGCAGTACTTC	CASSYSSGKLYEQYF
TRBV28	TRBJ2-5	TRBD2	many	TGTGCCAGCAGTTCACTAGCGGGAGGGAAAGAGACCCAGTACTTC	CASSSLAGGKETQYF
TRBV4-1	TRBJ1-1	-	few	TGCGCCAGCAGCCAAGCTGCACTAAAAACTGAAGCTTTCTTT	CASSQAALKTEAFF
TRBV20-1	TRBJ2-5	TRBD1	many	TGCAGTGTTAAGAAGGGACAGATAGTGGAGACCCAGTACTTC	CSVKKGQIVETQYF
TRBV20-1	TRBJ2-4	-	few	TGCAGTGCTAGAGTGGGCCTGGGGGAGTACTTC	CSARVGLGEYF
TRBV11-2	TRBJ2-2	-	many	TGTGCCAGCAGTCCGAGGGTAGGCTCCGCGAACACCGGGGAGCTGTTTTTT	CASSPRVGSANTGELFF
TRBV9	TRBJ1-2	-	few	TGTGCCAGCAGCGTCGGGCCGGCCAGGGCCCCCGATGGCTACACCTTC	CASSVGPARAPDGYTF
TRBV29-1	TRBJ1-1	-	-	TGCAGCGTCGACGACAGAAACACTGAAGCTTTCTTT	CSVDDRNTEAFF
TRBV6-6	TRBJ2-7	-	once	TGTGCCAGCAGTTACTCGTTCCTCTACGAGCAGTACTTC	CASSYSFLYEQYF
TRBV19	TRBJ2-5	TRBD2	few	TGTGCCAGTATGCGAACTAGCGGGAGTGAAGAGACCCAGTACTTC	CASMRTSGSEETQYF
TRBV6-1	TRBJ2-1	-	-	TGTGCCAGCATGGGTTACAATGAGCAGTTCTTC	CASMGYNEQFF
TRBV20-1	TRBJ2-4	-	few	TGCAGTGCTAGTAGGGACACGGTCCCGGGAGTCCAGTACTTC	CSASRDTVPGVQYF
TRBV5-1	TRBJ2-6	TRBD1	-	TGCGCCAGCAGCTTGGACTACAGGGGGCATAAAGGCAACGTCCTGACTTTC	CASSLDYRGHKGNVLTF
TRBV2	TRBJ2-7	-	many	TGTGCCAGCACCGCGGACGGATCCTCCTACGAGCAGTACTTC	CASTADGSSYEQYF
TRBV11-2	TRBJ2-7	-	-	TGTGCCAGCAACTTGGGGGGCCGGGACTCCCAAGGGAGGAAGTACTTC	CASNLGGRDSQGRKYF
TRBV12-3/TRBV12-4	TRBJ1-1	-	many	TGTGCCAGCAGTTTAAGGGTGATTAACACTGAAGCTTTCTTT	CASSLRVINTEAFF
TRBV6-1	TRBJ2-7	-	-	TGTGCCAGCAGCTTGTCCCCTCCGGACAGACCCTACGAGCAGTACTTC	CASSLSPPDRPYEQYF
TRBV27	TRBJ2-5	-	many	TGTGCCGCCCGAAGGGCCGGGAGCCAAGAGACCCAGTACTTC	CAARRAGSQETQYF
TRBV2	TRBJ2-7	-	many	TGTGCCAGCAGTGAAATCACAACTCCCTCCTACGAGCAGTACTTC	CASSEITTPSYEQYF
TRBV6-1	TRBJ1-1	-	-	TGTGCCAGCATCGGGCTCTCACTGAACACTGAAGCTTTCTTT	CASIGLSLNTEAFF
TRBV19	TRBJ2-4	-	-	TGTGCCAGTAGTATAGGTCGGCGGCTAGCCAAAAACATTCAGTACTTC	CASSIGRRLAKNIQYF
TRBV5-1	TRBJ2-3	-	-	TGCGCCAGCAGCCACCGGGACGGAGGCACAGATACGCAGTATTTT	CASSHRDGGTDTQYF
TRBV28	TRBJ2-5	TRBD2	many	TGTGCCAGCAGTTCTCACGGGGGGGTTCGAGAGACCCAGTACTTC	CASSSHGGVRETQYF
TRBV18	TRBJ2-6	-	-	TGTGCCAGCTCACCACTGGGTGGGGCCAACGTCCTGACTTTC	CASSPLGGANVLTF
TRBV6-1	TRBJ1-6	-	many	TGTGCCAGCAGTGGATCCTGGACCGCCAATTCACCCCTCCACTTT	CASSGSWTANSPLHF
TRBV4-1	TRBJ1-5	-	-	TGCGCCAGCAGCCAAGATCAAAGGTATAGCAATCAGCCCCAGCATTTT	CASSQDQRYSNQPQHF
TRBV28	TRBJ2-7	-	-	TGTGCCAGCAGTTCCGGGACTCTAACCTACGAGCAGTACTTC	CASSSGTLTYEQYF
TRBV19	TRBJ1-5	TRBD1	-	TGTGCCAGTAGTCCCCGGGACAGGGAAAATCAGCCCCAGCATTTT	CASSPRDRENQPQHF
TRBV6-2/TRBV6-3	TRBJ2-7	-	few	TGTGCCAGCAGTTACTCGGGGGAAGGTCCCTGCGAGCAGTACTTC	CASSYSGEGPCEQYF
TRBV2	TRBJ2-1	-	-	TGCTCCAAGGGGTGGGATATGTACAATGAGCAGTTCTTC	CSKGWDMYNEQFF
TRBV12-3/TRBV12-4	TRBJ2-7	-	many	TGTGCCAGCAGTCCACTGGGGTATGAGCAGTACTTC	CASSPLGYEQYF
TRBV7-9	TRBJ2-7	TRBD1	few	TGTGCCAGCAGCACGACCGGGACAGGAGATCGCGAGCAGTACTTC	CASSTTGTGDREQYF
TRBV11-2	TRBJ2-3	-	-	TGTGCCAGCAGCCGCGGGACCCAAAGCACAGATACGCAGTATTTT	CASSRGTQSTDTQYF
TRBV6-1	TRBJ1-4	-	many	TGTGCCAGCAGTGGGGCCACAACTAATGAAAAACTGTTTTTT	CASSGATTNEKLFF
TRBV7-8	TRBJ2-2	TRBD2	-	TGTGCCAGTCGGGGAGGGGTGGGCACCGGGGAGCTGTTTTTT	CASRGGVGTGELFF
TRBV6-1	TRBJ1-1	-	many	TGTGCCATCAGGAGACTTATGAACACTGAAGCTTTCTTT	CAIRRLMNTEAFF
TRBV20-1	TRBJ2-7	TRBD1	few	TGCAGTGCTTCCAAAACAGGGGGCTACGAGCAGTACTTC	CSASKTGGYEQYF
TRBV28	TRBJ1-3	-	few	TGTGCCAGCAGTTTTTGGAGCGGGGGCTCTGGAAACACCATATATTTT	CASSFWSGGSGNTIYF